Described below is a single T cell receptor beta chain sequence and its context. Amplification used 60 Vbeta primers and 13 Jbeta primers. TCRdb keeps only in-frame clones here, not all; method: immunoSEQ multiplex PCR. The table lists 150,000 to 200,000 clones, approximately 80% of them singletons. The data belong to a study of cytomegalovirus exposure and HLA in healthy donors. The CDR3 extends over 19 amino acids. The J segment lost 0 bases and the V segment lost 3 bases, leaving 7 bases of the junction unmatched. CDR1 and CDR2 (germline): MDHEN, SYDVKM. The J gene is TRBJ2-6, the V gene TRBV28, with 11 positions matching TRBD2. The sequence came from a woman in her 30s in good health and CMV-seronegative. The sample comprised PBMCs. CDR3 residues: CASSLILAGGPSGANVLTF. In nucleotides, the CDR3 is TGTGCCAGCAGTTTGATTTTAGCGGGAGGGCCCTCTGGGGCCAACGTCCTGACTTTC.